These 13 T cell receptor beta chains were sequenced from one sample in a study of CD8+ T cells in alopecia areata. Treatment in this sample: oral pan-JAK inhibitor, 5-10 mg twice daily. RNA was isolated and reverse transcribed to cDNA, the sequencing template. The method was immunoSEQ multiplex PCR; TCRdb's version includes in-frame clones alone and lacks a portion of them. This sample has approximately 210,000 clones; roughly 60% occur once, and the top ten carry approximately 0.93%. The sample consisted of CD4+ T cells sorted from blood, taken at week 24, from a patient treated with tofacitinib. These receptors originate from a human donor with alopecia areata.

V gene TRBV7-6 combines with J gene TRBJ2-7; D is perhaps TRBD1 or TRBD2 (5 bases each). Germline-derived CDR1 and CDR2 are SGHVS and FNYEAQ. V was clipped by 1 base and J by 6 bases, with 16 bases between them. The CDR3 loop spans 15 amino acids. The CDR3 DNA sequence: TGTGCCAGCAGCTTAGTGGACAAGAGGGACGTCGAGCAGTACTTC. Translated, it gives CASSLVDKRDVEQYF. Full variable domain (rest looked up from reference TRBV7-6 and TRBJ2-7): GAGVSQSPRYKVTKRGQDVALRCDPISGHVSLYWYRQALGQGPEFLTYFNYEAQQDKSGLPNDRFSAERPEGSISTLTIQRTEQRDSAMYRCASSLVDKRDVEQYFGPGTRLTVT.

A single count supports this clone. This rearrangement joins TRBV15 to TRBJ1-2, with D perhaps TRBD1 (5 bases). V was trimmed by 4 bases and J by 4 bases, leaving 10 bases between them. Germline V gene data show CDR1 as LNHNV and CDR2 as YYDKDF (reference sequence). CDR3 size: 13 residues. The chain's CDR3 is CATSMGGSYGYTF. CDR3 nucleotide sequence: TGTGCCACCAGCATGGGGGGATCCTATGGCTACACCTTC. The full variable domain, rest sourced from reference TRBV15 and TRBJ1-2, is DAMVIQNPRYQVTQFGKPVTLSCSQTLNHNVMYWYQQKSSQAPKLLFHYYDKDFNNEADTPDNFQSRRPNTSFCFLDIRSPGLGDTAMYLCATSMGGSYGYTFGSGTRLTVV.

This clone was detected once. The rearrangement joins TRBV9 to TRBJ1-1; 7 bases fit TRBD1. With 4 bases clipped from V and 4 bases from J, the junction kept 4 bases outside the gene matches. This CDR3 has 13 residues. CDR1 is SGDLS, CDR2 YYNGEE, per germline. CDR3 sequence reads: CASSKTGSTEAFF. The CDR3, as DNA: TGTGCCAGCAGCAAGACAGGGAGCACTGAAGCTTTCTTT.

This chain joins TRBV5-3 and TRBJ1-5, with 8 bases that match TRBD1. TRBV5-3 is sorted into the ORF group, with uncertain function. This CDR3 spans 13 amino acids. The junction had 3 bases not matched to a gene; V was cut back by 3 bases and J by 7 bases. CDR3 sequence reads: CARSSTGVQPQHF. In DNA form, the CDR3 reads TGTGCCAGAAGCTCGACAGGGGTACAGCCCCAGCATTTT.

CDR3 sequence: CASSQQANSPLHF. CDR3 DNA sequence: TGTGCCAGTAGTCAACAGGCTAATTCACCCCTCCACTTT. The rearrangement joins TRBV19 to TRBJ1-6; possible D gene TRBD1, 5 bases. The germline V gene has CDR1 LNHDA and CDR2 SQIVND (reference sequence). This CDR3 region has 13 residues. V dropped 5 bases and J dropped 6 bases, with 8 bases sitting between them.

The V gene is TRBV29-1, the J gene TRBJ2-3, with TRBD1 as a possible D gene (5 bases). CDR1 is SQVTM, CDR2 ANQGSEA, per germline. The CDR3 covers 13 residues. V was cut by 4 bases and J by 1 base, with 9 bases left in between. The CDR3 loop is CSVAGLGTDTQYF. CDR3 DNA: TGCAGCGTTGCAGGGCTGGGCACAGATACGCAGTATTTT.

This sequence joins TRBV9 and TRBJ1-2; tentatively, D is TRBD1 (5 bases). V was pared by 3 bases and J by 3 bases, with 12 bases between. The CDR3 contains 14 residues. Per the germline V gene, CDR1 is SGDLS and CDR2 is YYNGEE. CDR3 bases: TGTGCCAGCAGCGCACTCAGGGTCTACTATGGCTACACCTTC. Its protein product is CASSALRVYYGYTF.

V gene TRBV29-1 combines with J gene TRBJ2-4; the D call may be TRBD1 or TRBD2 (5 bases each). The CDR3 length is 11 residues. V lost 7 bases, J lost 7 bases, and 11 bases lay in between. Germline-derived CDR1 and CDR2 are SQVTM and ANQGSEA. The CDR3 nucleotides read TGCAGCGCGGGGACGGCGAACATTCAGTACTTC. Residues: CSAGTANIQYF.

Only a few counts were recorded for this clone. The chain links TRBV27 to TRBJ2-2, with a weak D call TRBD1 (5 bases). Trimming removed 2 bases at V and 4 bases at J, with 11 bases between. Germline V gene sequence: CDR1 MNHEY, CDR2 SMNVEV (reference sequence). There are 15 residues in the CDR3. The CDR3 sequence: CASSLRGLGTGELFF. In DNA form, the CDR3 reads TGTGCCAGCAGTTTAAGGGGTCTGGGCACCGGGGAGCTGTTTTTT.

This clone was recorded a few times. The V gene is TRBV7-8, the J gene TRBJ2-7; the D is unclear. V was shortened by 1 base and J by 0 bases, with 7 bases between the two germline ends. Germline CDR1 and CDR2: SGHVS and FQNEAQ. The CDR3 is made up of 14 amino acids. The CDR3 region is CASSLVPPSYEQYF. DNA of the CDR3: TGTGCCAGCAGCTTAGTGCCTCCCTCCTACGAGCAGTACTTC.

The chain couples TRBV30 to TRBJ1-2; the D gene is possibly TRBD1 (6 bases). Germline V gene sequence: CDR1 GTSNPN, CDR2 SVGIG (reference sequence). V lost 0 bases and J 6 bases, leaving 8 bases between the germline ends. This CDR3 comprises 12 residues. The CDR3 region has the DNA TGTGCCTGGAGTGTAACAGGGCATGGCTACACCTTC. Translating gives CAWSVTGHGYTF.

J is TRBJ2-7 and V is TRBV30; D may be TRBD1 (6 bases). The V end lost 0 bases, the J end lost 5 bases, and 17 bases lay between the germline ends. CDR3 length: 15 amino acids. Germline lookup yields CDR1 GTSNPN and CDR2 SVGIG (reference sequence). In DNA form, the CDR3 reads TGTGCCTGGAGTGTAAGGGCAGGGGTTGGGAACGAGCAGTACTTC. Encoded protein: CAWSVRAGVGNEQYF.

CDR3 DNA: TGTGCTAGTGGTGGGAGATCTCGGGGAAGGGCCTACGAGCAGTACTTC. It specifies CASGGRSRGRAYEQYF. V usage is TRBV12-5 and J usage is TRBJ2-7, with D perhaps matching TRBD2 (5 bases). With 5 bases removed from V and 2 bases from J, the gap between germline ends came to 19 bases. The germline CDR1 and CDR2 sequences are LGHNT and FRNRAP. The CDR3 is made up of 16 amino acids.